Below, 8 T cell receptor beta chains from the same sample are listed, as sequenced in a study of blood T cells in healthy people across ages. Together with a sample-barcoded 5' primer, a J-beta primer mix was included in a second PCR lasting about 7 to 11 cycles. TCRdb re-called the 5' RACE reads through MiXCR, storing one row per CDR3 protein. The sample yields about 1.8 million distinct CDR3 sequences, around half seen once. Sequenced material: blood. The receptors were sampled from a woman between 40 and 55 years old in good health.

Concerning this clonotype: One end of the junction varies from germline; a read error may be responsible. The chain is built from TRBV6-1 and TRBJ2-3, with a weak D call TRBD1 (6 bases). The germline V gene encodes CDR1 MNHNS and CDR2 SASEGT. This CDR3 contains 18 residues. CDR3 protein: CAGSPLLVQGLSTDTQYF. CDR3 sequence (DNA): TGTGCCGGCAGTCCACTCTTGGTGCAGGGGCTGAGCACAGATACGCAGTATTTT.

This rearrangement joins TRBV29-1 to TRBJ2-7; D may be TRBD1 or TRBD2 (5 bases each). Germline CDR1 SQVTM, CDR2 ANQGSEA. Trimming cost V 4 bases and J 2 bases, with 12 bases left between them. This CDR3 has 13 amino acids. The CDR3 here is CSVARDHPYEQYF. The CDR3 coding sequence is TGCAGCGTTGCCCGGGACCATCCCTACGAGCAGTACTTC.

The rearrangement joins TRBV12-3 or TRBV12-4 to TRBJ2-3, with TRBD2 matching over 15 bases. The CDR3 consists of 16 residues. V lost 5 bases to trimming and J lost 6 bases; unmatched junction nucleotides: 6. The CDR3 is CASSTGLAGGVDTQYF. For the CDR3, the DNA is TGTGCCAGCAGTACCGGACTAGCGGGGGGGGTTGATACGCAGTATTTT.

This clonotype was detected only a few times. The rearrangement links TRBV4-2 to TRBJ2-5, with 9 nucleotides matching TRBD2. This CDR3 is built from 16 residues. J lost 2 bases, V lost 3 bases, and 7 bases had no gene match. The germline V gene has CDR1 LGHNA and CDR2 YNFKEQ. In nucleotides, the CDR3 is TGTGCCAGCAGCCAGGAGACTAGCGGACCACAAGAGACCCAGTACTTC. It codes for CASSQETSGPQETQYF.

Remarks on this clonotype: No DNA is shown, since the ends of the CDR3 on it are uncertain; the CDR3 is the one TCRdb lists. This sequence joins TRBV27 and TRBJ2-2; TRBD2 is the table's D call and was not checked against the DNA. The CDR3 adds up to 15 amino acids, both ends counted. The germline V gene encodes CDR1 MNHEY and CDR2 SMNVEV (reference sequence). CDR3 in amino acids: CASSFLAGRTGELFF.

The rearrangement links TRBV6-2 or TRBV6-3 to TRBJ2-7, with 13 bases fitting TRBD2. Trimming cost V 5 bases and J 2 bases; bases outside gene matches: 6. The CDR3 runs 16 residues. Germline V gene lookup returns CDR1 MNHEY and CDR2 SVGEGT. The DNA of the CDR3 is TGTGCCAGCAGTCGAGGACTAGCGGGGGAGCCCTACGAGCAGTACTTC. The encoded protein is CASSRGLAGEPYEQYF.

V is TRBV27 and J is TRBJ1-4, with 8 bases matching TRBD1. The germline V gene has CDR1 MNHEY and CDR2 SMNVEV (reference sequence). With V trimmed by 3 bases and J by 8 bases, 8 bases remained unmatched. There are 15 residues in the CDR3. The CDR3 bases are TGTGCCAGCAGTTTCATAGGACAGGGAGGGGAAAAACTGTTTTTT. Its protein product is CASSFIGQGGEKLFF.

This chain connects TRBV6-2 or TRBV6-3 to TRBJ2-1, with 8 positions matching TRBD2. The CDR3 consists of 18 residues. The junction had 14 bases not matched to a gene; V was cut back by 6 bases and J by 1 base. From germline, CDR1 is MNHEY and CDR2 SVGEGT. CDR3 sequence reads: CASSELAAWGGSYNEQFF. The CDR3 DNA reads TGTGCCAGCAGCGAACTAGCGGCTTGGGGAGGTTCCTACAATGAGCAGTTCTTC.